The clone carrying this T cell receptor beta chain was detected only a few times. The antigen is not known. These data belong to a study of blood T cells in healthy people across ages. As for the study in general: About one barcoded beta molecule was captured per two T cells (by template switching). Study-level points and caveats: Age advanced and TCR beta diversity per million T cells fell, roughly linearly. TCR beta diversity tracked closely with naive T cell percentage.

Germline V lookup: CDR1 PRHDT, CDR2 FYEKMQ (reference sequence). The J segment lost 1 base and the V segment lost 2 bases, leaving 13 bases of the junction unmatched. The CDR3 runs 19 residues. Healthy Caucasian individuals from Russia aged 6 to 90 were enrolled as donors. A second PCR of 7 to 11 cycles used a sample-barcoded 5' primer and a J-beta primer mix. TCRdb re-called the 5' RACE reads with MiXCR, one entry per CDR3 protein. The profile covers fewer than 1.5 million distinct CDR3 sequences, with about 40% appearing a single time and 6.5% to 10% taken by the ten largest. The sample consisted of blood. This TCR came from a woman aged 18 to 35 in good health. This chain links TRBV13 with TRBJ2-3, with 9 bases aligning to TRBD2. The CDR3 region has the DNA TGTGCCAGCAGCTTATCGTCTAGCGGGATCTTAATTCGCACAGATACGCAGTATTTT. Its protein is CASSLSSSGILIRTDTQYF.